This TCR beta chain was observed in a study of identical twins. Germline V CDR1 and CDR2: MNHEY, SVGEGT. V shed 1 base, J shed 11 bases, and the junction held 5 bases outside the gene matches. This CDR3 region has 14 residues. Everyone who gave samples was a healthy Caucasian. The study, taken as a whole, reports: Alpha sequences out of frame and shared by twins had excess low generation probability.

A remark on this clonotype: Its antigen remains unknown.

TCRdb re-called the 5' RACE reads with MiXCR, one entry per CDR3 protein. The sample holds some 660,000 distinct CDR3 sequences, around 8.6% seen once. This sample was shared with a second study, whose subject was yellow fever vaccine responses in identical twins.

The TCR sequence derives from a woman aged 18 to 35 in good health. This chain uses TRBV6-2 or TRBV6-3 with TRBJ2-6; 7 nucleotides align to TRBD1. The sequenced material came from PBMCs. This chain's CDR3 is CASSYLTGVDVLTF. The CDR3 DNA follows: TGTGCCAGCAGTTACTTAACAGGGGTGGACGTCCTGACTTTC.